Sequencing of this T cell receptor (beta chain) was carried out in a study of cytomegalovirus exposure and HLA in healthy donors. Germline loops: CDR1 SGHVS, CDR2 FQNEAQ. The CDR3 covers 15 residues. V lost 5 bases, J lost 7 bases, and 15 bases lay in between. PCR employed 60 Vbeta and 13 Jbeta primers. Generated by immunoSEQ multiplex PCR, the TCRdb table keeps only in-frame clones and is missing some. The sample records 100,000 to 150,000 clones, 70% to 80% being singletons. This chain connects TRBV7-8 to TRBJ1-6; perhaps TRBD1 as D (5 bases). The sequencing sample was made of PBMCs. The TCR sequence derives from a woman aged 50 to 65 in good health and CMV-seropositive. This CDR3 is CASSLDTVLNSPLHF. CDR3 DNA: TGTGCCAGCAGCCTGGACACCGTACTCAATTCACCCCTCCACTTT.